These T cell receptor beta chains were read from a single sample in a study of human T cells and chemical hapten exposure. One entry per CDR3 protein, called by TCRdb with MiXCR from the reads. The sample includes about 120,000 distinct CDR3 sequences, about 8.9% seen only once; the top ten take more than 1.3%. The sequencing sample was made of whole blood. The receptors shown here come from a human donor in good health. Some clones in this sample may be carry-over from other donors' samples. Both conserved end residues are part of each CDR3. The D gene is left open where the match is weak. Clone size, where shown, is once, few, many, or a class for clones that have expanded.

size: many
D: TRBD1
V: TRBV29-1
J: TRBJ1-1
DNA: TGCAGCGGCATACAGGGGGCGTCAGAAGCTTTCTTT
CDR3: CSGIQGASEAFF

size: -
D: -
V: TRBV19
J: TRBJ2-5
DNA: TGTGCCAGTAGTATTGTGGGAGGAGAGACCCAGTACTTC
CDR3: CASSIVGGETQYF

size: many
D: TRBD2
V: TRBV12-3/TRBV12-4
J: TRBJ2-4
DNA: TGTGCCAGCAGGAAGACTAGCGGGAGAAACAAAAACATTCAGTACTTC
CDR3: CASRKTSGRNKNIQYF

size: few
D: -
V: TRBV4-1
J: TRBJ2-3
DNA: TGCGCCAGCAGCCAAGGGAGAGGCTCCGTAGATACGCAGTATTTT
CDR3: CASSQGRGSVDTQYF

size: -
D: -
V: TRBV4-1
J: TRBJ2-3
DNA: TGCGCCAGCAGCCAAGGAATCGGAGATACGCAGTATTTT
CDR3: CASSQGIGDTQYF

size: many
D: -
V: TRBV20-1
J: TRBJ1-5
DNA: TGCAGTGCCCGAGGAGGTACCCATCATAGCAATCAGCCCCAGCATTTT
CDR3: CSARGGTHHSNQPQHF

size: -
D: TRBD1
V: TRBV19
J: TRBJ2-2
DNA: TGTGCCAGTAGTAGCCTGACAGGGCAGGACACCGGGGAGCTGTTTTTT
CDR3: CASSSLTGQDTGELFF

size: many
D: -
V: TRBV29-1
J: TRBJ1-2
DNA: TGCAGCGTTGATGCCGGGGGTTTGGGTGGCTACACCTTC
CDR3: CSVDAGGLGGYTF

size: few
D: -
V: TRBV3-1
J: TRBJ2-2
DNA: TGTGCCAGCAGCCACTCCGGGCCTGAGAACACCGGGGAGCTGTTTTTT
CDR3: CASSHSGPENTGELFF

size: -
D: -
V: TRBV19
J: TRBJ1-5
DNA: TGTGCCAGTAGTTCCATAAGCTCGCCCCAGCATTTT
CDR3: CASSSISSPQHF

size: few
D: -
V: TRBV19
J: TRBJ2-1
DNA: TGTGCCAGTAGTATAGCGGGGGACTACAATGAGCAGTTCTTC
CDR3: CASSIAGDYNEQFF

size: -
D: -
V: TRBV7-2
J: TRBJ2-3
DNA: TGTGCCAGCAGCCGCCAGGGGGGAGACACAGATACGCAGTATTTT
CDR3: CASSRQGGDTDTQYF

size: -
D: -
V: TRBV21-1
J: TRBJ1-6
DNA: TGTGCCAGCAGCAGGGGGACCTGGTCACCCCTCCACTTT
CDR3: CASSRGTWSPLHF

size: few
D: -
V: TRBV6-5
J: TRBJ1-5
DNA: TGTGCCAGCACCACAGGACAGAACCATCAGCCCCAGCATTTT
CDR3: CASTTGQNHQPQHF

size: few
D: TRBD2
V: TRBV12-3/TRBV12-4
J: TRBJ2-7
DNA: TGTGCCAGCAGCGAAACTAGCGGGAGTGTCGGGCAGTACTTC
CDR3: CASSETSGSVGQYF

size: few
D: TRBD1
V: TRBV4-1
J: TRBJ2-5
DNA: TGCGCCAGCAGCCAAGATCGAGGGGGCCCGGAGACCCAGTACTTC
CDR3: CASSQDRGGPETQYF

size: few
D: -
V: TRBV14
J: TRBJ2-3
DNA: TGTGCCAGCAGCCAAGGGCTAGCCGGGGATACGCAGTATTTT
CDR3: CASSQGLAGDTQYF

size: few
D: -
V: TRBV18
J: TRBJ2-6
DNA: TGTGCCAGCTCACCACCGCTGGCAGGGAAGCCCCCTGGGGCCAACGTCCTGACTTTC
CDR3: CASSPPLAGKPPGANVLTF

size: few
D: TRBD1
V: TRBV10-3
J: TRBJ2-7
DNA: TGTGCCATCATCGCCGGGACAGGGGGCACCTACGAGCAGTACTTC
CDR3: CAIIAGTGGTYEQYF

size: -
D: TRBD1
V: TRBV6-6
J: TRBJ1-4
DNA: TGTGCCAGCAGTTACTCGAGACTGCAGGGGGCCTCAACTAATGAAAAACTGTTTTTT
CDR3: CASSYSRLQGASTNEKLFF

size: few
D: -
V: TRBV11-2
J: TRBJ2-3
DNA: TGTGCCAGCAGCCCCAGTCTCTCCCGCACAGATACGCAGTATTTT
CDR3: CASSPSLSRTDTQYF